This T cell receptor beta chain was profiled in a study of blood T cells in healthy people across ages. This clonotype has only a few counts. The target antigen is unknown. Study-wide results and caveats: Diversity figures based on one million T cells were deemed too low.

The germline V gene encodes CDR1 MDHEN and CDR2 SYDVKM. The CDR3 consists of 17 residues. After removal of 5 bases from V and 5 bases from J, the junction contained 13 bases not matched to a gene. With a J-beta primer mix and a sample-barcoded 5' primer, a second PCR ran about 6 to 11 cycles. One entry per CDR3 protein, called by TCRdb with MiXCR from the 5' RACE reads. Of 1.5 million to 2 million distinct CDR3 sequences listed, around half are singletons. The rearrangement joins TRBV28 to TRBJ2-1; 9 positions agree with TRBD1. Sequenced sample: blood. The clonotype comes from a woman aged 40 to 50 in good health. As DNA, the CDR3 is TGTGCCAGCAGTCCGCCGGGACAGGGTGGTTTCGACAATGAGCAGTTCTTC. Translating it yields CASSPPGQGGFDNEQFF.